Shown below are 30 T cell receptor beta chains from a single sample sequenced in a study of blood T cell repertoires in COVID-19 (dated by TCRdb to the early 2020s). The library relied on the immunoSEQ multiplex PCR assay. TCRdb took over this immuneACCESS table, retaining in-frame rearrangements with V and J assigned. Such tables are incomplete; in checked studies, under half of the missing clones stem from an unresolved V gene, and the remainder is unexplained. This sample gives about 380,000 clones in total; about 85% of them show up just once. Of the sample, approximately 3.7% falls within the top ten clones. The sequencing sample was made of peripheral blood. The receptors stem from a woman aged 18-29 years with acute or convalescent COVID-19.

The rearrangement joins TRBV4-1 to TRBJ1-2; no reliable D call. This CDR3 is 15 amino acids long. The V end was cut by 1 base, the J end by 4 bases, with 13 bases between. Germline values: CDR1 MGHRA, CDR2 YSYEKL. CDR3 sequence: CASSQVEGNPYGYTF. The CDR3 region has the DNA TGCGCCAGCAGCCAAGTCGAGGGAAATCCCTATGGCTACACCTTC.

V is TRBV6-6 and J is TRBJ1-5; perhaps TRBD1 as D (5 bases). The V gene lost 5 bases and the J gene lost 0 bases, with 8 bases spanning the gap. CDR1 and CDR2 from the germline V gene are MNHNY and SVGAGI (reference sequence). The CDR3 runs to 14 residues. CDR3 in DNA: TGTGCCAGCAGTCTGGGACTTAGCAATCAGCCCCAGCATTTT. It yields the protein CASSLGLSNQPQHF.

The chain links TRBV7-3 to TRBJ1-1, with a tentative D call TRBD1 (5 bases). Per the germline V gene, CDR1 is SGHTA and CDR2 is FQGTGA. The CDR3 is 13 residues long. Deletions cut 5 bases from V and 1 base from J, with 8 bases between. The CDR3 nucleotides read TGTGCCAGCAGCCCCGGGGGGAACACTGAAGCTTTCTTT. This codes for CASSPGGNTEAFF.

The rearrangement joins TRBV5-1 to TRBJ2-2, with 9 bases that match TRBD1. CDR3 length: 14 residues. Per the germline V gene, CDR1 is SGHRS and CDR2 is YFSETQ. The V segment lost 6 bases and the J segment 7 bases; nucleotides outside the gene matches: 7. In nucleotides, the CDR3 is TGCGCCAGCACTCCACAGGGGGCCAGCGGGGAGCTGTTTTTT. Translated: CASTPQGASGELFF. Supplemented by reference TRBV5-1 and TRBJ2-2, the full variable domain reads KAGVTQTPRYLIKTRGQQVTLSCSPISGHRSVSWYQQTPGQGLQFLFEYFSETQRNKGNFPGRFSGRQFSNSRSEMNVSTLELGDSALYLCASTPQGASGELFFGEGSRLTVL.

The chain carries TRBV10-3 and TRBJ2-7; 12 positions agree with TRBD1. The CDR3 loop spans 13 amino acids. The J segment lost 5 bases and the V segment lost 9 bases, leaving 5 bases of the junction unmatched. Germline CDR1 is ENHRY and CDR2 is SYGVKD. The CDR3 sequence: CAISGQGANEQYF. CDR3 DNA sequence: TGTGCCATTTCGGGACAGGGGGCTAACGAGCAGTACTTC.

This rearrangement joins TRBV11-2 to TRBJ2-5; the match to TRBD1 covers 8 bases. V gave up 4 bases and J gave up 4 bases; unmatched junction bases: 5. The germline V gene has CDR1 SGHAT and CDR2 FQNNGV. The CDR3 is made up of 14 amino acids. The CDR3 bases are TGTGCCAGCAGCTGGACAGGGACGGCAGAGACCCAGTACTTC. Its protein is CASSWTGTAETQYF.

The gene calls are TRBV5-1 and TRBJ1-6; 7 bases agree with TRBD1. The CDR3 runs to 21 residues. Germline V gene lookup returns CDR1 SGHRS and CDR2 YFSETQ. V lost 0 bases, J lost 0 bases, and 15 bases stayed unmatched. As DNA, the CDR3 is TGCGCCAGCAGCTTGGCGGCCAGGGGGTTACAAAGGAGCTCCTATAATTCACCCCTCCACTTT. Translated: CASSLAARGLQRSSYNSPLHF.

The chain combines TRBV14 with TRBJ2-7; TRBD2 matches 9 bases. V dropped 1 base and J dropped 2; count of bases not matched to a gene: 6. This CDR3 is built from 16 residues. The germline CDR1 and CDR2 sequences are SGHDN and FVKESK. CDR3 region: CASSQAPAGGPYEQYF. CDR3 nucleotides: TGTGCCAGCAGCCAAGCCCCAGCGGGAGGCCCCTACGAGCAGTACTTC.

The count of this clone is one. The chain uses TRBV5-1 and TRBJ2-1; TRBD1 aligns across 11 bases. Germline V gene data show CDR1 as SGHRS and CDR2 as YFSETQ. The CDR3 covers 14 residues. The J segment lost 12 bases and the V segment lost 7 bases, leaving 12 bases of the junction unmatched. The CDR3 region has the DNA TGCGCCAGCGCTACCGGGACAGGGGGTGGAAGGCAGTTCTTC. This sequence encodes CASATGTGGGRQFF.

This chain joins TRBV7-8 and TRBJ2-3, with D unclear. The CDR3 spans 15 residues. The V end lost 5 bases, the J end lost 4 bases, and 16 bases lay between the germline ends. Germline assignment: CDR1 SGHVS and CDR2 FQNEAQ. CDR3 loop: CASSALRPGSDTQYF. Written as DNA, the CDR3 is TGTGCCAGCAGCGCCCTGCGGCCCGGGTCAGATACGCAGTATTTT.

This clone has only one observation. The chain has TRBV6-1 and TRBJ2-5; no clear D. V lost 2 bases to trimming and J lost 5 bases, with 9 bases between them. CDR3 length: 13 amino acids. Germline V gene sequence: CDR1 MNHNS, CDR2 SASEGT. The DNA for the CDR3 is TGTGCCAGCAGTGAATCTGGTCGGGAGACCCAGTACTTC. This encodes CASSESGRETQYF.

The chain couples TRBV19 to TRBJ1-5, with D tentatively TRBD1 (5 bases). CDR3 length: 15 residues. V was pared by 6 bases and J by 3 bases, with 15 bases between. Germline-derived CDR1 and CDR2 are LNHDA and SQIVND (reference sequence). The CDR3 DNA is TGTGCCAGTAGCGGGGGAGGAGGGGACAATCAGCCCCAGCATTTT. Translated, it gives CASSGGGGDNQPQHF. The whole variable domain, remainder taken from reference TRBV19 and TRBJ1-5, is DGGITQSPKYLFRKEGQNVTLSCEQNLNHDAMYWYRQDPGQGLRLIYYSQIVNDFQKGDIAEGYSVSREKKESFPLTVTSAQKNPTAFYLCASSGGGGDNQPQHFGDGTRLSIL.

The gene calls are TRBV2 and TRBJ1-5, with TRBD1 matching over 7 bases. The CDR3 has 16 residues. With 4 bases clipped from V and 3 bases from J, the junction kept 9 bases outside the gene matches. Per the germline V gene, CDR1 is SNHLY and CDR2 is FYNNEI. The CDR3 nucleotides read TGTGCCAGCAGTGTAGACGGGACAGCGGACAATCAGCCCCAGCATTTT. Protein: CASSVDGTADNQPQHF.

The V and J genes are TRBV4-2 and TRBJ2-3; possible D gene TRBD2, 6 bases. Germline loops: CDR1 LGHNA, CDR2 YNFKEQ. The germline V and J ends were trimmed by 0 bases and 0 bases, with 13 bases remaining between them. The length of the CDR3 is 17 residues. The CDR3 is CASSQEFLATSTDTQYF. The CDR3 nucleotides are TGTGCCAGCAGCCAAGAGTTTCTAGCGACTAGCACAGATACGCAGTATTTT.

This chain links TRBV6-1 with TRBJ1-2; D gene ambiguous. V was pared by 3 bases and J by 1 base, with 9 bases between. CDR1 is MNHNS, CDR2 SASEGT, per germline. The CDR3 extends over 14 amino acids. The CDR3 loop reads CASSDRLFNYGYTF. The DNA for the CDR3 is TGTGCCAGCAGTGATAGACTATTTAACTATGGCTACACCTTC.

This clone was seen a single time. This sequence joins TRBV6-4 and TRBJ1-6, with D maybe TRBD1 (5 bases). Germline V gene lookup returns CDR1 MRHNA and CDR2 SNTAGT. V was shortened by 6 bases and J by 7 bases, with 19 bases between the two germline ends. The CDR3 length is 16 residues. Here the CDR3 DNA reads TGTGCCAGCAGCGCCCGCGCAGGGTTGGGGAATTCACCCCTCCACTTT. It translates to CASSARAGLGNSPLHF.

The chain carries TRBV6-5 and TRBJ2-5; D not resolved. V was shortened by 0 bases and J by 5 bases, with 7 bases between the two germline ends. Per the germline V gene, CDR1 is MNHEY and CDR2 is SVGAGI. The CDR3 has 13 residues. CDR3 sequence (DNA): TGTGCCAGCAGTTACTCCTTGTCCGAGACCCAGTACTTC. Translating it yields CASSYSLSETQYF.

The CDR3 DNA follows: TGTGCCAGCAGTGAAAACCGACACCTGGCTGGCGAGCAGTACTTC. The encoded protein is CASSENRHLAGEQYF. The gene calls are TRBV2 and TRBJ2-7, with unresolved D. Germline CDR1 SNHLY, CDR2 FYNNEI. V shed 2 bases and J shed 6 bases, with 17 bases lying between them. The CDR3 runs to 15 residues.

J is TRBJ1-4 and V is TRBV11-2, with TRBD1 identical over 7 bases. Germline CDR1 and CDR2: SGHAT and FQNNGV. The V gene end was trimmed by 7 bases and the J gene end by 3 bases; junction bases not matched to a gene: 5. This CDR3 contains 14 residues. In nucleotides, the CDR3 is TGTGCCAGCACCAGAGACAGGGCTAATGAAAAACTGTTTTTT. Protein: CASTRDRANEKLFF. Drawing the rest from reference TRBV11-2 and TRBJ1-4, the complete variable domain is EAGVAQSPRYKIIEKRQSVAFWCNPISGHATLYWYQQILGQGPKLLIQFQNNGVVDDSQLPKDRFSAERLKGVDSTLKIQPAKLEDSAVYLCASTRDRANEKLFFGSGTQLSVL.

This rearrangement joins TRBV10-1 to TRBJ2-3, with D possibly matching TRBD1 (6 bases). Germline CDR1 and CDR2: WNHNN and SYGVQD (reference sequence). The V and J ends lost 5 bases and 0 bases respectively, with 18 bases between them. CDR3 length: 17 residues. The chain's CDR3 is CASSWTANPTSTDTQYF. CDR3 nucleotides: TGCGCCAGCAGTTGGACAGCGAATCCAACTAGCACAGATACGCAGTATTTT.

The chain links TRBV2 to TRBJ1-6, with D maybe TRBD1 (5 bases). This CDR3 is built from 14 residues. Per the germline V gene, CDR1 is SNHLY and CDR2 is FYNNEI. V was clipped by 3 bases and J by 8 bases, with 11 bases between them. The CDR3 is CASSEERGDSPLHF. The CDR3 region has the DNA TGTGCCAGCAGTGAGGAAAGGGGCGATTCACCCCTCCACTTT.

The chain's CDR3 is CASSLLSLTENTEAFF. As DNA, the CDR3 is TGTGCCAGCAGTCTCTTGAGTTTGACAGAGAACACTGAAGCTTTCTTT. The V gene is TRBV5-4, the J gene TRBJ1-1; D possibly corresponds to TRBD1 (5 bases). The CDR3 is 16 amino acids. The germline V gene encodes CDR1 SGHNT and CDR2 YYREEE (reference sequence). V lost 5 bases, J lost 1 base, and 18 bases lay in between.

This clone was seen once. The gene calls are TRBV20-1 and TRBJ2-3, with TRBD1 as a possible D gene (6 bases). Germline loops: CDR1 DFQATT, CDR2 SNEGSKA (reference sequence). The CDR3 totals 14 residues. Trimming stripped 3 bases from V and 2 bases from J, with 12 bases between. The DNA for the CDR3 is TGCAGTGCTAGTGCAGGGGCCAACACAGATACGCAGTATTTT. This gives the protein CSASAGANTDTQYF.

The chain carries TRBV3-1 (or the pseudogene TRBV3-2) and TRBJ2-7, with D unresolved. This CDR3 has 12 amino acids. Deletions cut 2 bases from V and 2 bases from J, with 4 bases between. Per germline, CDR1 LGHDT and CDR2 YNNKEL (reference sequence). CDR3 sequence: CASSQFAYEQYF. The CDR3 DNA follows: TGTGCCAGCAGCCAATTCGCCTACGAGCAGTACTTC.

The chain combines TRBV11-2 with TRBJ1-1; D gene uncertain. Germline CDR1 reads SGHAT; CDR2 reads FQNNGV. V shed 1 base and J shed 8 bases, with 8 bases lying between them. The CDR3 extends over 12 amino acids. Here the CDR3 DNA reads TGTGCCAGCAGCTTAGGCGGAGAAGAAGCTTTCTTT. It encodes CASSLGGEEAFF.

This clone has only one observation. The genes are TRBV12-3 or TRBV12-4 and TRBJ2-7; D perhaps matches TRBD1 (5 bases). This CDR3 region has 13 residues. V lost 6 bases and J lost 6, with 15 bases in between. The DNA of the CDR3 is TGTGCCAGCAGACCTAACAGGTATCTCGAGCAGTACTTC. This sequence encodes CASRPNRYLEQYF.

The chain couples TRBV19 to TRBJ2-1, with D unresolved. Per germline, CDR1 LNHDA and CDR2 SQIVND (reference sequence). V dropped 7 bases and J dropped 9 bases, with 10 bases sitting between them. The CDR3 is made up of 11 amino acids. DNA for the CDR3: TGTGCCAGTACTTTCTCCGGTGAGCAGTTCTTC. Translating it yields CASTFSGEQFF.

V gene TRBV5-6 combines with J gene TRBJ1-1, with 7 bases matching TRBD1. The CDR3 length is 15 residues. The germline CDR1 and CDR2 sequences are SGHDT and YYEEEE. Germline trimming cut 1 base from V and 6 bases from J; bases unmatched to any gene: 9. As DNA, the CDR3 is TGTGCCAGCAGCTTGTTAACAGGGGACGTTCCTGAAGCTTTCTTT. It yields the protein CASSLLTGDVPEAFF.

This chain uses TRBV10-3 with TRBJ1-3, with D maybe TRBD1 (5 bases). This CDR3 contains 15 residues. The germline V gene encodes CDR1 ENHRY and CDR2 SYGVKD. Trimming stripped 0 bases from V and 8 bases from J, with 14 bases between. CDR3 sequence (DNA): TGTGCCATCAGTGAGTCGCGTCAGGGTGGGGACACCATATATTTT. This codes for CAISESRQGGDTIYF.

The rearrangement uses TRBV11-1 and TRBJ2-3; 7 nucleotides match TRBD1. From germline, CDR1 is SGHAT and CDR2 FQDESV (reference sequence). The CDR3 is 15 amino acids. Germline trimming cut 5 bases from V and 2 bases from J; bases unmatched to any gene: 7. CDR3 residues: CASSPTGTATDTQYF. CDR3 nucleotide sequence: TGTGCCAGCAGCCCAACCGGGACAGCCACAGATACGCAGTATTTT. The full variable domain, in which reference TRBV11-1 and TRBJ2-3 provide the parts outside the CDR3, is EAEVAQSPRYKITEKSQAVAFWCDPISGHATLYWYRQILGQGPELLVQFQDESVVDDSQLPKDRFSAERLKGVDSTLKIQPAELGDSAMYLCASSPTGTATDTQYFGPGTRLTVL.